This T cell receptor (beta chain) was captured by sequencing in a study of Ad26.COV2.S vaccination and SARS-CoV-2 variants. Across the study: COV1001, an Ad26.COV2.S trial, supplied this vaccine-arm donor.

Comment on this clone: Its antigen is unknown.

Noted treatment: over 15 received Ad26.COV2.S at low or high dose, single or two shots; a few received placebo; per-sample allocation not given. Vaccine and placebo recipients were sampled on day 63 after the first injection. Whoever gave the sample was an adult aged 18-55 years in Boston. The repertoire was sequenced with immunoSEQ multiplex PCR; TCRdb's copy has only in-frame clones and lacks some. The sample lists approximately 360,000 clones; 83% were seen once. V lost 6 bases and J 6 bases, leaving 13 bases between the germline ends. The CDR3 sequence is 13 residues long. The study's findings and limits: Recipients of vaccine and of placebo showed similar breadth of their non-spike TCR repertoires. The authors reported substantial breadth in spike-specific CD8+ and CD4+ T cell responses after vaccination.

This clonotype was obtained from a person between 18 and 65 years old who received the Ad26.COV2.S COVID-19 vaccine or a placebo. The starting material was peripheral blood, obtained in a trial of Ad26.COV2.S vaccine versus placebo. V and J are TRBV12-3 or TRBV12-4 and TRBJ2-3, with D maybe TRBD2 (5 bases). The CDR3 reads CASSRPPGDTQYF. DNA for the CDR3: TGTGCCAGCAGCCGTCCCCCGGGGGATACGCAGTATTTT.